This T cell receptor (beta chain) was captured in a study of tissue T cells after allogeneic stem cell transplantation. Libraries were prepared by immunoSEQ multiplex PCR; TCRdb keeps only in-frame clonotypes and omits some of them. The sample consists of thousands of clones, 55% to 75% of them appearing once. Germline values: CDR1 SQVTM, CDR2 ANQGSEA. V lost 7 bases, J lost 9 bases, and 9 bases stayed unmatched. The CDR3 contains 13 residues. This chain joins TRBV29-1 and TRBJ2-1, with TRBD1 identical over 10 bases. Sequences were derived from tissue from the esophagus, sampled at autopsy. The receptor was isolated from a female donor older than 55 with lung cancer. For the CDR3, the DNA is TGCAGCGCCGAGGTGACAGGGGGCAGTGAGCAGTTCTTC. It codes for CSAEVTGGSEQFF.